These 5 T cell receptor beta chains were sequenced from one sample in a study of cytomegalovirus exposure and HLA in healthy donors. PCR primers comprised 60 Vbeta and 13 Jbeta primers. Produced via immunoSEQ multiplex PCR; TCRdb's table is partial and in-frame only. The sample features 60,000 to 85,000 clones, with roughly 13% in its top ten. Material: PBMCs. All receptors derive from a man in his fifties in good health and CMV-seropositive.

This sequence joins TRBV9 and TRBJ2-2; tentative D call: TRBD2 (6 bases). The CDR3 is 17 residues long. The V gene lost 5 bases and the J gene lost 1 base, with 18 bases spanning the gap. Germline CDR1 SGDLS, CDR2 YYNGEE. DNA of the CDR3: TGTGCCAGCAGTTCTCCTCGGGGGAGCGGGAACACCGGGGAGCTGTTTTTT. It codes for CASSSPRGSGNTGELFF.

CDR3 loop: CASSLGRGSFEQYF. The DNA for the CDR3 is TGTGCCAGCAGCTTGGGCAGGGGGTCTTTCGAGCAGTACTTC. The chain uses TRBV5-5 and TRBJ2-7; 7 positions match TRBD1. Per germline, CDR1 SGHKS and CDR2 YYEKEE (reference sequence). J gave up 6 bases and V 0 bases, and 6 bases lay outside the gene matches. This CDR3 region has 14 residues.

The chain uses TRBV10-3 and TRBJ2-3, with D perhaps matching TRBD1 (5 bases). Trimming cost V 5 bases and J 2 bases, with 8 bases left between them. Germline-derived CDR1 and CDR2 are ENHRY and SYGVKD. CDR3 length: 13 amino acids. CDR3 in amino acids: CAISRTYTDTQYF. CDR3 sequence (DNA): TGTGCCATCAGTAGGACATACACAGATACGCAGTATTTT.

The gene calls are TRBV5-1 and TRBJ2-1, with 9 bases fitting TRBD2. The CDR3 loop spans 14 amino acids. Germline lookup yields CDR1 SGHRS and CDR2 YFSETQ. With V trimmed by 7 bases and J by 8 bases, 10 bases remained unmatched. CDR3 nucleotides: TGCGCCAGCGGCCGACTAGCGGAGGGGGATGAGCAGTTCTTC. Its protein is CASGRLAEGDEQFF.

This rearrangement joins TRBV11-2 to TRBJ2-2, with 9 positions matching TRBD1. Trimming took 4 bases from V and 4 from J; bases not matched to a gene: 7. CDR3 length: 16 residues. From germline, CDR1 is SGHAT and CDR2 FQNNGV. CDR3 coding DNA: TGTGCCAGCAGCTCTTCAACAGGGGGCGGCACCGGGGAGCTGTTTTTT. Translated: CASSSSTGGGTGELFF.